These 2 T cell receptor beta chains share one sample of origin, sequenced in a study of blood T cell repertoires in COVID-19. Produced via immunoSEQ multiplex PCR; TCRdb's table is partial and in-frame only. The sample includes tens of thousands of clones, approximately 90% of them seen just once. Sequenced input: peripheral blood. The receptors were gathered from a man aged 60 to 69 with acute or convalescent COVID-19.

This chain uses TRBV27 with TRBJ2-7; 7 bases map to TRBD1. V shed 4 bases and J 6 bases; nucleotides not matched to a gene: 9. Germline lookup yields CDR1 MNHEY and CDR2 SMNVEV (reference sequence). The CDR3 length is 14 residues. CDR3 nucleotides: TGTGCCAGCAGTTCAACCTCACAGGGGAGCGAGCAGTACTTC. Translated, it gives CASSSTSQGSEQYF.

CDR3 DNA: TGTGCCAGCAGCCCACCGGACAGGCGAGATACGCAGTATTTT. Translation gives CASSPPDRRDTQYF. J is TRBJ2-3 and V is TRBV11-3; 7 positions match TRBD1. The CDR3 runs 14 residues. Trimming removed 5 bases from V and 5 bases from J; junction bases left unmatched: 7. Germline CDR1 SGHNT, CDR2 YENEEA.